These 14 T cell receptor beta chains came from one sample sequenced in a study of blood T cell repertoires in COVID-19. The protocol was immunoSEQ multiplex PCR, while the TCRdb copy is restricted to in-frame clones and leaves out a portion. This sample yields about 75,000 clones, of which about 91% are seen a single time; roughly 7% belongs to the top ten. The sample comprised peripheral blood. Source of these receptors: a woman in her fifties or sixties with acute or convalescent COVID-19.

The chain carries TRBV25-1 and TRBJ2-4; possibly TRBD1 for D (6 bases). The CDR3 contains 13 residues. With 2 bases removed from V and 6 bases from J, the gap between germline ends came to 8 bases. Germline V CDR1 and CDR2: MGHDK, SYGVNS. The CDR3 loop is CASSERGGNIQYF. Written as DNA, the CDR3 is TGTGCCAGCAGTGAAAGAGGGGGAAACATTCAGTACTTC.

This sequence joins TRBV20-1 and TRBJ1-1; D possibly corresponds to TRBD1 (6 bases). CDR3 size: 11 residues. Germline-derived CDR1 and CDR2 are DFQATT and SNEGSKA (reference sequence). The V end lost 7 bases, the J end lost 11 bases, and 17 bases lay between the germline ends. Written as DNA, the CDR3 is TGCAGTGTACTACAGGGAAGTGGCGCTTTCTTT. Its protein product is CSVLQGSGAFF.

The chain employs TRBV9 and TRBJ1-2; no definite D call. The germline V gene has CDR1 SGDLS and CDR2 YYNGEE. The CDR3 is made up of 14 amino acids. The V gene lost 0 bases and the J gene lost 8 bases, with 14 bases spanning the gap. The CDR3 region has the DNA TGTGCCAGCAGCGTAGGTAACATCCGTGAAGGCTACACCTTC. Translating gives CASSVGNIREGYTF.

The CDR3: CASSLIAYDEQFF. The CDR3 nucleotides are TGTGCCAGCAGTTTAATTGCGTACGATGAGCAGTTCTTC. This chain connects TRBV12-3 or TRBV12-4 to TRBJ2-1; D gene ambiguous. V lost 2 bases to trimming and J lost 8 bases, with 10 bases between them. The CDR3 runs 13 residues.

This clone was recorded only once. This chain connects TRBV5-1 to TRBJ2-7; possibly TRBD1 for D (5 bases). The germline V gene encodes CDR1 SGHRS and CDR2 YFSETQ. The CDR3 is 15 residues long. V was trimmed by 4 bases and J by 0 bases, leaving 14 bases between them. The CDR3 region has the DNA TGCGCCAGCAGCCTACAGGCGACTCCCTCCTACGAGCAGTACTTC. It codes for CASSLQATPSYEQYF.

The chain uses TRBV4-2 and TRBJ2-3; D is ambiguous. The V gene's germline CDR1 is LGHNA and CDR2 YNFKEQ. The CDR3 is 16 residues long. V gave up 1 base and J gave up 0 bases, with 11 bases separating them. The CDR3 DNA is TGTGCCAGCAGCCAAGTTTCACGAACTAGCACAGATACGCAGTATTTT. This translates into CASSQVSRTSTDTQYF.

This clone was observed a handful of times. This rearrangement joins TRBV7-2 to TRBJ1-2, with D perhaps matching TRBD1 (5 bases). The CDR3 covers 12 residues. V was trimmed by 2 bases and J by 8 bases, leaving 9 bases between them. Germline-derived CDR1 and CDR2 are SGHTA and FQGNSA. The CDR3 nucleotides read TGTGCCAGCAGCTTAAGCACAGGCGGCTACACCTTC. Protein product: CASSLSTGGYTF.

This sequence joins TRBV9 and TRBJ2-1; 13 nucleotides line up with TRBD2. V lost 0 bases to trimming and J lost 7 bases; unmatched junction nucleotides: 1. The CDR3 loop spans 15 amino acids. Germline-derived CDR1 and CDR2 are SGDLS and YYNGEE. The CDR3 here is CASSVELAGGNEQFF. The CDR3 DNA follows: TGTGCCAGCAGCGTAGAACTAGCGGGAGGGAATGAGCAGTTCTTC.

This chain connects TRBV2 to TRBJ2-7; no clear D. The CDR3 consists of 11 residues. Looked up from germline, CDR1 is SNHLY and CDR2 is FYNNEI. V lost 4 bases, J lost 4 bases, and 5 bases lay in between. CDR3 sequence (DNA): TGTGCCAGCAGTGGTATGTACGAGCAGTACTTC. This sequence encodes CASSGMYEQYF.

The J gene is TRBJ1-2, the V gene TRBV14; perhaps TRBD1 as D (5 bases). The CDR3 runs 16 residues. Deletions cut 0 bases from V and 8 bases from J, with 19 bases between. From germline, CDR1 is SGHDN and CDR2 FVKESK. The CDR3 sequence is CASSQDPREGFVGYTF. Here the CDR3 DNA reads TGTGCCAGCAGCCAAGACCCCCGGGAGGGGTTTGTCGGCTACACCTTC.

The chain is built from TRBV2 and TRBJ2-3; 7 nucleotides match TRBD2. CDR1 SNHLY and CDR2 FYNNEI come from the germline V gene. This CDR3 spans 14 amino acids. J was trimmed by 3 bases and V by 7 bases; bases with no gene match: 7. The CDR3 here is CASTTWGGTDTQYF. CDR3 DNA sequence: TGTGCCAGCACCACGTGGGGGGGGACAGATACGCAGTATTTT. The entire variable domain, with the rest obtained from reference TRBV2 and TRBJ2-3, is as follows: EPEVTQTPSHQVTQMGQEVILRCVPISNHLYFYWYRQILGQKVEFLVSFYNNEISEKSEIFDDQFSVERPDGSNFTLKIRSTKLEDSAMYFCASTTWGGTDTQYFGPGTRLTVL.

This clone was recorded only once. The chain has TRBV12-5 and TRBJ2-3; TRBD1 is a possible D gene (6 bases). V was cut by 2 bases and J by 1 base, with 10 bases left in between. The CDR3 is made up of 15 amino acids. Germline CDR1 LGHNT, CDR2 FRNRAP. The CDR3 coding sequence is TGTGCTAGTGGTTTGACTGGACAGCGCACAGATACGCAGTATTTT. Its protein is CASGLTGQRTDTQYF.

This clone was detected ten times or more. This chain connects TRBV6-5 to TRBJ2-7, with 8 bases lining up with TRBD2. Looked up from germline, CDR1 is MNHEY and CDR2 is SVGAGI. This CDR3 is 14 amino acids long. Unmatched junction bases numbered 10, after V lost 6 bases and J lost 6 bases. For the CDR3, the DNA is TGTGCCAGCAGGGCCGGGACTAGTGGGGGCGAGCAGTACTTC. The encoded protein is CASRAGTSGGEQYF.

This clone was seen a few times. The J gene is TRBJ2-7, the V gene TRBV3-1 (or the pseudogene TRBV3-2); TRBD2 is a possible D gene (6 bases). The V gene lost 7 bases and the J gene lost 5 bases, with 21 bases spanning the gap. This CDR3 has 15 residues. Germline lookup yields CDR1 LGHDT and CDR2 YNNKEL (reference sequence). In DNA form, the CDR3 reads TGTGCCAGCACACCCTCGGAGGGAGGTCTGGACGAGCAGTACTTC. Translating gives CASTPSEGGLDEQYF.